This T cell receptor beta chain was identified during a study of T cell changes during pregnancy in multiple sclerosis. The CDR3 length is 18 residues. Deletions cut 5 bases from V and 1 base from J, with 20 bases between. The germline CDR1 and CDR2 sequences are MDHEN and SYDVKM. Repertoires were generated with immunoSEQ multiplex PCR, while TCRdb's copy carries only in-frame clones and drops some. The sample lists around 66,000 clones, roughly 90% seen once, with roughly 3.3% in the top ten. The sample consisted of peripheral blood, taken in the first trimester of pregnancy. This receptor was identified in a female donor in good health, enrolled as a control in a pregnancy study. This chain uses TRBV28 with TRBJ1-4; maybe TRBD1 (5 bases). The CDR3 DNA follows: TGTGCCAGCAGTCACCCACCCGGGGGTTGGGGAACTAATGAAAAACTGTTTTTT. This translates into CASSHPPGGWGTNEKLFF.